The clone carrying this T cell receptor (beta chain) turned up a few times. Its antigen remains unknown. These data are taken from a study of cytomegalovirus exposure and HLA in healthy donors. Per germline, CDR1 SGHTA and CDR2 FQGNSA. The CDR3 has 15 residues. V was cut by 3 bases and J by 2 bases, with 12 bases left in between. PCR used 60 Vbeta primers and 13 Jbeta primers. Using immunoSEQ multiplex PCR, the repertoire was profiled, and TCRdb retains in-frame clones only, with some absent. Among 100,000 to 150,000 clones listed, approximately 9% were seen once. Notes on the study in general: The authors later linked a missense DCLRE1C variant to TCR beta V- and J-gene trimming. Presence/absence analyses treated sequencing depth as roughly uniform across donors.

Though probably carrying unrecorded immune exposures, donors were nominally healthy at sampling. This clonotype was sampled from a woman aged 40 to 55 in good health and CMV-seropositive. The chain has TRBV7-2 and TRBJ2-3, with D tentatively TRBD2 (5 bases). Sequencing was carried out using PBMCs. The CDR3 here is CASSFLSGNTDTQYF. CDR3 coding DNA: TGTGCCAGCAGCTTTTTAAGCGGCAACACAGATACGCAGTATTTT.